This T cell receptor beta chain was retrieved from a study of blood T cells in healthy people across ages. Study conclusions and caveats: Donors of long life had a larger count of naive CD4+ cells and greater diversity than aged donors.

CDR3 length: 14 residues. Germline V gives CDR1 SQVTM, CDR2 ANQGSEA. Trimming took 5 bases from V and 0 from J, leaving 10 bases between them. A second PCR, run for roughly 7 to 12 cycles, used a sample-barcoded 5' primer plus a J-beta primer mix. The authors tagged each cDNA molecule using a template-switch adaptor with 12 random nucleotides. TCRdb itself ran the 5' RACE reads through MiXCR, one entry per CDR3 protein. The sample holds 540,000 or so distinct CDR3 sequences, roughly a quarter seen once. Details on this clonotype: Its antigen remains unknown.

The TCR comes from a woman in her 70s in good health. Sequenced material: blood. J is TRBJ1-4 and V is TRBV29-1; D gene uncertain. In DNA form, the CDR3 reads TGCAGCGTTCAGGAAATCGCAACTAATGAAAAACTGTTTTTT. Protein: CSVQEIATNEKLFF.